A selection of T cell receptor beta chains follows, all from one sample in a study of regulatory T cells in long-lasting Graves disease. TCRdb reanalysed the multiplex PCR reads using MiXCR and keeps one entry per CDR3 protein. In the table there are about 430,000 distinct CDR3 sequences, around 20% of which are singletons. This specimen was peripheral blood mononuclear cells (PBMCs), taken when the disease was refractory, from a patient treated with antithyroid drugs. Every receptor here comes from a female donor with Graves disease. The CDR3 runs from the conserved cysteine through the conserved F or W. The D gene is left open where the match is weak. Some rows have no size entry. The others give once, few or many, or a class for an expanded clone.

j_call: TRBJ2-3
clone_size: -
d_call: -
v_call: TRBV5-5
cdr3_nt: TGTGCCAGCAGCCTCCCGACGGTGGGAGATACGCAGTATTTT
cdr3_aa: CASSLPTVGDTQYF

j_call: TRBJ2-1
clone_size: -
d_call: -
v_call: TRBV7-9
cdr3_nt: TGTGCCAGCAGCTTAGGGGCCCAGGGGACCCTCTACAATGAGCAGTTCTTC
cdr3_aa: CASSLGAQGTLYNEQFF

j_call: TRBJ2-2
clone_size: few
d_call: -
v_call: TRBV25-1
cdr3_nt: TGTGCCAGCAGTGAATTGGGGGCCCTAGCCGATGGCGGGGAGCTGTTTTTT
cdr3_aa: CASSELGALADGGELFF

j_call: TRBJ1-2
clone_size: once
d_call: -
v_call: TRBV6-2/TRBV6-3
cdr3_nt: TGTGCCAGCAGTTACCCTAGTGGCTACACCTTC
cdr3_aa: CASSYPSGYTF

j_call: TRBJ2-1
clone_size: -
d_call: -
v_call: TRBV19
cdr3_nt: TGTGCCAGTAGTAACGACGGCTACAATGAGCAGTTCTTC
cdr3_aa: CASSNDGYNEQFF

j_call: TRBJ2-5
clone_size: -
d_call: TRBD1
v_call: TRBV28
cdr3_nt: TGTGCCAGCGGAAGTGACAGGGGTTTGGAGACCCAGTACTTC
cdr3_aa: CASGSDRGLETQYF

j_call: TRBJ1-2
clone_size: many
d_call: TRBD1
v_call: TRBV6-5
cdr3_nt: TGTGCCAGCAGTTACTCTATCAGGGGGCTTGACTATGGCTACACCTTC
cdr3_aa: CASSYSIRGLDYGYTF

j_call: TRBJ2-7
clone_size: -
d_call: TRBD2
v_call: TRBV7-6
cdr3_nt: TGTGCCAGCAGCTTAGCGAGGAGCGGGAGCTCCTACGAGCAGTACTTC
cdr3_aa: CASSLARSGSSYEQYF

j_call: TRBJ1-5
clone_size: many
d_call: -
v_call: TRBV2
cdr3_nt: TGTGCCAGCAGATCGTATAGCAATCAGCCCCAGCATTTT
cdr3_aa: CASRSYSNQPQHF

j_call: TRBJ2-7
clone_size: many
d_call: TRBD1
v_call: TRBV7-9
cdr3_nt: TGTGCCAGCAGCTTATGGGACAGGGAGAACGAGCAGTACTTC
cdr3_aa: CASSLWDRENEQYF

j_call: TRBJ2-1
clone_size: -
d_call: TRBD2
v_call: TRBV27
cdr3_nt: TGTGCCAGCAGTCCCTTATACTCCCCCACCAGGGTGGGCGGGAGTGAGACTGAGTGGGAGCAGTTCTTC
cdr3_aa: CASSPLYSPTRVGGSETEWEQFF

j_call: TRBJ1-6
clone_size: many
d_call: TRBD1
v_call: TRBV20-1
cdr3_nt: TGCAGTGCTAGCATTCCGGGACAGGGATATTCACCCCTCCACTTT
cdr3_aa: CSASIPGQGYSPLHF

j_call: TRBJ2-5
clone_size: many
d_call: -
v_call: TRBV11-1
cdr3_nt: TGTGCCAGCAGCTCTACGGACCGACAACAAGAGACCCAGTACTTC
cdr3_aa: CASSSTDRQQETQYF

j_call: TRBJ1-2
clone_size: many
d_call: TRBD1
v_call: TRBV28
cdr3_nt: TGTGCCAGCAGTTTTCGGGGACAGGGAGGATATGGCTACACCTTC
cdr3_aa: CASSFRGQGGYGYTF

j_call: TRBJ2-7
clone_size: few
d_call: -
v_call: TRBV30
cdr3_nt: TGTGCCTGGAGTTCCTATCGAGAGCAGTACTTC
cdr3_aa: CAWSSYREQYF

j_call: TRBJ2-7
clone_size: many
d_call: TRBD1
v_call: TRBV7-9
cdr3_nt: TGTGCCAGCAGCTCAGGGGACAGGGGCTACGAGCAGTACTTC
cdr3_aa: CASSSGDRGYEQYF

j_call: TRBJ2-1
clone_size: -
d_call: TRBD2
v_call: TRBV5-1
cdr3_nt: TGCGCCAGCAAGGGACTAGCGGGAGTTGGAGACAATGAGCAGTTCTTC
cdr3_aa: CASKGLAGVGDNEQFF

j_call: TRBJ2-6
clone_size: once
d_call: TRBD1
v_call: TRBV29-1
cdr3_nt: TGCAGCGTTGCGTCCGGGACAGGGGTTTTGGGTGCCAACGTCCTGACTTTC
cdr3_aa: CSVASGTGVLGANVLTF

j_call: TRBJ2-5
clone_size: many
d_call: TRBD2
v_call: TRBV6-2/TRBV6-3
cdr3_nt: TGTGCCAGCAGGAACCGGAGGACTAGCGGGAGCACAGAGACCCAGTACTTC
cdr3_aa: CASRNRRTSGSTETQYF

j_call: TRBJ1-2
clone_size: -
d_call: -
v_call: TRBV28
cdr3_nt: TGTGCCACCCCCGCCGACAGCAAATATGGCTACACCTTC
cdr3_aa: CATPADSKYGYTF

j_call: TRBJ2-3
clone_size: -
d_call: -
v_call: TRBV4-1
cdr3_nt: TGCGCCGGCAGCTACAGGCAGGACCGATACACAGATACGCAGTATTTT
cdr3_aa: CAGSYRQDRYTDTQYF

j_call: TRBJ1-2
clone_size: -
d_call: -
v_call: TRBV2
cdr3_nt: TGTGCCAGCAGCTTGGAGGTCGGGGGGGCCTATGGCTACACCTTC
cdr3_aa: CASSLEVGGAYGYTF

j_call: TRBJ2-5
clone_size: -
d_call: -
v_call: TRBV12-3/TRBV12-4
cdr3_nt: TGTGCCAGCAGTTCCGGTCGGAGGGAGACCCAGTACTTC
cdr3_aa: CASSSGRRETQYF

j_call: TRBJ2-3
clone_size: -
d_call: -
v_call: TRBV28
cdr3_nt: TGTGCCAGCAGCCGCCCGCGGGGCACAGATACGCAGTATTTT
cdr3_aa: CASSRPRGTDTQYF

j_call: TRBJ2-5
clone_size: many
d_call: -
v_call: TRBV12-3/TRBV12-4
cdr3_nt: TGTGCCAGCAGCATCCTCCTCACTCAGGGGACCCAGTACTTC
cdr3_aa: CASSILLTQGTQYF

j_call: TRBJ2-5
clone_size: many
d_call: TRBD1
v_call: TRBV28
cdr3_nt: TGTGCCAGCAGAGGCTACGACAGGGATCAAGAGACCCAGTACTTC
cdr3_aa: CASRGYDRDQETQYF

j_call: TRBJ1-1
clone_size: many
d_call: -
v_call: TRBV28
cdr3_nt: TGTGCCAGCATCCAGTCCGGGATGAACACTGAAGCTTTCTTT
cdr3_aa: CASIQSGMNTEAFF

j_call: TRBJ2-7
clone_size: -
d_call: TRBD1
v_call: TRBV7-2
cdr3_nt: TGTGCCAGCAGCCGGCGGGGACAGGGGGAGCAGTACTTC
cdr3_aa: CASSRRGQGEQYF

j_call: TRBJ1-6
clone_size: -
d_call: -
v_call: TRBV7-2
cdr3_nt: TGTGCCAGCAGCCCTTCCAGGGAAAGTACCATCCACTTT
cdr3_aa: CASSPSRESTIHF

j_call: TRBJ2-5
clone_size: many
d_call: -
v_call: TRBV7-8
cdr3_nt: TGTGCCAGCAGCTCAGAGGCCAGAGGGAGGACCCAGTACTTC
cdr3_aa: CASSSEARGRTQYF

j_call: TRBJ2-7
clone_size: few
d_call: TRBD2
v_call: TRBV6-1
cdr3_nt: TGTGCCAGCAGCAGTGGGACTAGCGGGAAAGACGAGCAGTACTTC
cdr3_aa: CASSSGTSGKDEQYF

j_call: TRBJ2-2
clone_size: many
d_call: -
v_call: TRBV12-3/TRBV12-4
cdr3_nt: TGTGCCAGCAGCACCCACACCGGGGAGCTGTTTTTT
cdr3_aa: CASSTHTGELFF

j_call: TRBJ2-2
clone_size: -
d_call: TRBD2
v_call: TRBV5-1
cdr3_nt: TGCGCCAGCAGCCCGACTAGCGTCCCCGAGGGGGAGCTGTTTTTT
cdr3_aa: CASSPTSVPEGELFF

j_call: TRBJ2-5
clone_size: many
d_call: TRBD1
v_call: TRBV6-2/TRBV6-3
cdr3_nt: TGTGCCAGCAGTTACCAGGACAGGGCTAAGGAGACCCAGTACTTC
cdr3_aa: CASSYQDRAKETQYF

j_call: TRBJ2-7
clone_size: -
d_call: -
v_call: TRBV10-3
cdr3_nt: TGTGCCATCAGTGACCTAAACCGGGACCGCAGGTACGAGCAGTACTTC
cdr3_aa: CAISDLNRDRRYEQYF

j_call: TRBJ2-7
clone_size: few
d_call: -
v_call: TRBV4-1
cdr3_nt: TGCGCCAGCAGCCCCATTAACGGGCAGAAGCAGTACTTC
cdr3_aa: CASSPINGQKQYF

j_call: TRBJ2-3
clone_size: -
d_call: TRBD2
v_call: TRBV7-9
cdr3_nt: TGTGCCAGCAGCTTAGCGCGGGCTAGCGGGAGCACAGATACGCAGTATTTT
cdr3_aa: CASSLARASGSTDTQYF

j_call: TRBJ2-6
clone_size: few
d_call: -
v_call: TRBV3-1
cdr3_nt: TGTGCCAGCAGCCAAGATTTAGGCGGAAGCTCTGGGGCCAACGTCCTGACTTTC
cdr3_aa: CASSQDLGGSSGANVLTF

j_call: TRBJ2-1
clone_size: few
d_call: TRBD1
v_call: TRBV11-1
cdr3_nt: TGTGCCAGCAGCCCCCGGACAGGGGCATACAATGAGCAGTTCTTC
cdr3_aa: CASSPRTGAYNEQFF

j_call: TRBJ2-2
clone_size: few
d_call: -
v_call: TRBV4-1
cdr3_nt: TGCGCCAGCAGCCGAACCTTGCCAGACACCGGGGAGCTGTTTTTT
cdr3_aa: CASSRTLPDTGELFF

j_call: TRBJ2-5
clone_size: many
d_call: -
v_call: TRBV28
cdr3_nt: TGTGCCAGCAGTTTTCCTAGTCAATGGTGGGAAGAGACCCAGTACTTC
cdr3_aa: CASSFPSQWWEETQYF

j_call: TRBJ1-1
clone_size: few
d_call: -
v_call: TRBV6-5
cdr3_nt: TGTGCCAGCAGTTATGACAGGTTGAACACTGAAGCTTTCTTT
cdr3_aa: CASSYDRLNTEAFF

j_call: TRBJ2-2
clone_size: -
d_call: TRBD1
v_call: TRBV7-3
cdr3_nt: TGTGCCAGCAGCCCCACCGCAGGGGGCAACACCGGGGAGCTGTTTTTT
cdr3_aa: CASSPTAGGNTGELFF

j_call: TRBJ1-1
clone_size: -
d_call: -
v_call: TRBV10-3
cdr3_nt: TGTGCCATCAGTGAAGTTTGGAACACTGAAGCTTTCTTT
cdr3_aa: CAISEVWNTEAFF

j_call: TRBJ1-1
clone_size: many
d_call: TRBD1
v_call: TRBV7-4
cdr3_nt: TGTGCCAGCAGCCCGCGGGACAGGGGGCATCTGACCACTGAAGCTTTCTTT
cdr3_aa: CASSPRDRGHLTTEAFF